The 26 T cell receptor beta chains below come from one sample, sequenced in a study of blood T cell repertoires in COVID-19. Clones were read by immunoSEQ multiplex PCR, and TCRdb kept only the in-frame ones, dropping some. Among around 300,000 clones listed, 80% to 95% were seen once. What was sequenced was peripheral blood. The source of these receptors is a woman aged 25-40 years with COVID-19, enrolled during active disease.

The rearrangement joins TRBV19 to TRBJ1-2, with D possibly being TRBD1 (6 bases). V lost 1 base and J lost 4, with 10 bases in between. This CDR3 contains 14 residues. Germline V gives CDR1 LNHDA, CDR2 SQIVND (reference sequence). The CDR3: CASSIAGTFYGYTF. The DNA of the CDR3 is TGTGCCAGTAGTATAGCCGGGACATTCTATGGCTACACCTTC.

The chain has TRBV20-1 and TRBJ1-3; D gene unclear. Germline CDR1 reads DFQATT; CDR2 reads SNEGSKA (reference sequence). V lost 6 bases, J lost 4 bases, and 7 bases lay in between. This CDR3 has 11 residues. For the CDR3, the DNA is TGCAGTGCCCCCTACGGAAACACCATATATTTT. This sequence encodes CSAPYGNTIYF.

This clone was observed once. This rearrangement joins TRBV6-1 to TRBJ2-1; 10 bases map to TRBD2. J lost 5 bases, V lost 4 bases, and 8 bases had no gene match. The length of the CDR3 is 16 residues. Germline V gives CDR1 MNHNS, CDR2 SASEGT. The DNA of the CDR3 is TGTGCCAGCAGTGGCCGACTAGCGGGCCGTCACAATGAGCAGTTCTTC. Translation: CASSGRLAGRHNEQFF.

The chain recombines TRBV19 with TRBJ2-7; no reliable D call. Per the germline V gene, CDR1 is LNHDA and CDR2 is SQIVND (reference sequence). There are 13 residues in the CDR3. V lost 4 bases and J lost 9, with 16 bases in between. The CDR3 sequence: CASSTSLALAQYF. CDR3 nucleotides: TGTGCCAGTAGTACGTCGCTGGCTTTGGCGCAGTACTTC. Full variable domain (outside the CDR3, taken from reference TRBV19 and TRBJ2-7): DGGITQSPKYLFRKEGQNVTLSCEQNLNHDAMYWYRQDPGQGLRLIYYSQIVNDFQKGDIAEGYSVSREKKESFPLTVTSAQKNPTAFYLCASSTSLALAQYFGPGTRLTVT.

The chain carries TRBV5-6 and TRBJ2-7, with 9 bases aligning to TRBD2. The CDR3 spans 14 residues. Unmatched junction bases numbered 4, after V lost 0 bases and J lost 6 bases. Germline V lookup: CDR1 SGHDT, CDR2 YYEEEE. The CDR3 DNA is TGTGCCAGCAGCTTGGGGCTAGCGGGAAGCGAGCAGTACTTC. This sequence encodes CASSLGLAGSEQYF.

The chain recombines TRBV27 with TRBJ1-5; D remains unclear. Trimming pared 0 bases from V and 6 bases from J, leaving 9 bases between. Germline values: CDR1 MNHEY, CDR2 SMNVEV (reference sequence). The CDR3 consists of 14 residues. CDR3 in DNA: TGTGCCAGCAGTTTATCCGCGGAGGGTCAGCCCCAGCATTTT. This translates into CASSLSAEGQPQHF.

The rearrangement uses TRBV19 and TRBJ2-5; 10 bases are a match to TRBD1. The V and J ends lost 5 bases and 2 bases, in that order; junction bases with no gene match: 8. CDR3 length equals 16 residues. Germline values: CDR1 LNHDA, CDR2 SQIVND (reference sequence). The CDR3 protein is CASSLPGQGFQETQYF. CDR3 bases: TGTGCCAGTAGTCTACCGGGACAGGGGTTTCAAGAGACCCAGTACTTC.

This chain connects TRBV28 to TRBJ1-2; 8 nucleotides line up with TRBD1. CDR3 length: 14 amino acids. The V and J ends lost 8 bases and 7 bases, in that order; junction bases with no gene match: 12. The V gene's germline CDR1 is MDHEN and CDR2 SYDVKM. In DNA form, the CDR3 reads TGTGCCAGCCGATCCCAGGGGGCGTTGGCTGGCTACACCTTC. Its translation is CASRSQGALAGYTF.

V is TRBV28 and J is TRBJ1-5, with a tentative D call TRBD1 (5 bases). Germline assignment: CDR1 MDHEN and CDR2 SYDVKM. This CDR3 contains 15 residues. V shed 10 bases and J shed 6 bases, with 22 bases lying between them. The CDR3 region is CATHDQLRDSQPQHF. The CDR3 DNA is TGTGCCACCCATGATCAACTCAGGGATTCTCAGCCCCAGCATTTT.

J is TRBJ2-1 and V is TRBV28, with D possibly being TRBD1 (6 bases). This CDR3 has 15 amino acids. Trimming removed 6 bases from V and 1 base from J, with 13 bases in between. Germline V lookup: CDR1 MDHEN, CDR2 SYDVKM. This chain's CDR3 is CASRYTRGSYNEQFF. CDR3 coding DNA: TGTGCCAGCAGGTATACCAGGGGTTCCTACAATGAGCAGTTCTTC.

This sequence joins TRBV29-1 and TRBJ1-2; D is perhaps TRBD1 (5 bases). Germline assignment: CDR1 SQVTM and CDR2 ANQGSEA. CDR3 length: 11 amino acids. The germline V and J ends were trimmed by 4 bases and 6 bases, with 9 bases remaining between them. CDR3 in DNA: TGCAGCGTTGGACAGTCGGATGGCTACACCTTC. Translating it yields CSVGQSDGYTF.

This sequence joins TRBV19 and TRBJ1-5; perhaps TRBD1 as D (5 bases). This CDR3 is 16 amino acids long. CDR1 is LNHDA and CDR2 is SQIVND in the germline V gene (reference sequence). The V and J ends lost 3 bases and 1 base respectively, with 13 bases between them. The CDR3 here is CASSIQGSASNQPQHF. The CDR3 DNA follows: TGTGCCAGTAGTATCCAGGGATCTGCAAGCAATCAGCCCCAGCATTTT.

V usage is TRBV11-2 and J usage is TRBJ2-7; 10 bases are a match to TRBD2. V shed 1 base and J 4 bases; nucleotides not matched to a gene: 13. Germline CDR1 reads SGHAT; CDR2 reads FQNNGV. The length of the CDR3 is 18 residues. CDR3 in amino acids: CASSLVASPASGRYEQYF. CDR3 nucleotides: TGTGCCAGCAGCTTAGTCGCTTCCCCGGCTAGCGGGAGATACGAGCAGTACTTC.

The DNA of the CDR3 is TGTGCCAGCAGTTTAGACCTGGCGGGCACCGGGGAGCTGTTTTTT. This sequence encodes CASSLDLAGTGELFF. The V and J genes are TRBV27 and TRBJ2-2; a weak D match, TRBD2 (5 bases). Trimming cost V 2 bases and J 4 bases, with 11 bases left between them. Germline V CDR1 and CDR2: MNHEY, SMNVEV (reference sequence). This CDR3 has 15 residues.

The chain links TRBV6-2 or TRBV6-3 to TRBJ2-7; D not resolved. Germline V CDR1 and CDR2: MNHEY, SVGEGT. V was pared by 2 bases and J by 2 bases, with 4 bases between. The CDR3 runs 12 residues. CDR3 DNA: TGTGCCAGCAGTTACGGCACCTACGAGCAGTACTTC. Translation: CASSYGTYEQYF.

This CDR3 reads CASSGLAGGNEQFF. In nucleotides, the CDR3 is TGTGCCAGCAGCGGACTAGCGGGGGGGAATGAGCAGTTCTTC. The chain uses TRBV9 and TRBJ2-1; TRBD2 agrees at 14 bases. Germline CDR1 is SGDLS and CDR2 is YYNGEE. The CDR3 has 14 residues. V shed 3 bases, J shed 7 bases, and the junction held 0 bases outside the gene matches.

The chain has TRBV30 and TRBJ2-1; 11 bases align to TRBD2. There are 16 residues in the CDR3. J gave up 9 bases and V 2 bases, and 12 bases lay outside the gene matches. Germline V gene lookup returns CDR1 GTSNPN and CDR2 SVGIG (reference sequence). The CDR3 here is CAWSSGLAVLRGEQFF. CDR3 in DNA: TGTGCCTGGAGTTCGGGACTAGCGGTCCTCAGGGGTGAGCAGTTCTTC. Based on the CDR3 plus reference TRBV30 and TRBJ2-1, the full variable domain is SQTIHQWPATLVQPVGSPLSLECTVEGTSNPNLYWYRQAAGRGLQLLFYSVGIGQISSEVPQNLSASRPQDRQFILSSKKLLLSDSGFYLCAWSSGLAVLRGEQFFGPGTRLTVL.

The chain uses TRBV19 and TRBJ1-2; perhaps TRBD1 as D (6 bases). The length of the CDR3 is 15 residues. CDR1 and CDR2 (germline): LNHDA, SQIVND (reference sequence). Trimming pared 0 bases from V and 3 bases from J, leaving 11 bases between. CDR3 sequence (DNA): TGTGCCAGTAGTATAGAAAGGGACAAAGACTATGGCTACACCTTC. This sequence encodes CASSIERDKDYGYTF.

The chain carries TRBV28 and TRBJ2-6; possible D gene TRBD2, 5 bases. V shed 7 bases and J shed 0 bases, with 13 bases lying between them. The CDR3 has 16 residues. CDR1 is MDHEN, CDR2 SYDVKM, per germline. In nucleotides, the CDR3 is TGTGCCAGCAAACGGACCGACTACTCTGGGGCCAACGTCCTGACTTTC. It yields the protein CASKRTDYSGANVLTF.

The chain employs TRBV7-6 and TRBJ2-1, with 11 positions matching TRBD2. Germline V gene sequence: CDR1 SGHVS, CDR2 FNYEAQ. V lost 3 bases and J lost 12; bases outside the gene matches: 19. The CDR3 runs 18 residues. Here the CDR3 reads CASSFRNSGRDRGSPQFF. The CDR3 region has the DNA TGTGCCAGCAGCTTTAGGAATAGCGGGAGGGATCGGGGGTCCCCGCAGTTCTTC. The full variable domain, in which reference TRBV7-6 and TRBJ2-1 provide the parts outside the CDR3, is GAGVSQSPRYKVTKRGQDVALRCDPISGHVSLYWYRQALGQGPEFLTYFNYEAQQDKSGLPNDRFSAERPEGSISTLTIQRTEQRDSAMYRCASSFRNSGRDRGSPQFFGPGTRLTVL.

The chain joins TRBV4-1 to TRBJ1-2, with D hard to call. The CDR3 length is 14 residues. Trimming shortened V by 1 base and J by 8 bases, and 14 bases separated the two germline ends. Germline values: CDR1 MGHRA, CDR2 YSYEKL. The CDR3 DNA reads TGCGCCAGCAGCCAAGGTATAGCCCGGAAGGGCTACACCTTC. As protein: CASSQGIARKGYTF.

The rearrangement uses TRBV29-1 and TRBJ1-6, with 7 bases lining up with TRBD1. CDR1 is SQVTM, CDR2 ANQGSEA, per germline. J gave up 2 bases and V 5 bases, and 6 bases lay outside the gene matches. The CDR3 runs to 15 residues. The CDR3 loop is CSVFTGETYNSPLHF. The CDR3 DNA follows: TGCAGCGTTTTTACAGGGGAAACCTATAATTCACCCCTCCACTTT.

This chain connects TRBV6-6 to TRBJ2-7; the D gene is possibly TRBD1 (6 bases). This CDR3 has 14 amino acids. The ends were cut back, 2 bases at V and 7 bases at J, with 15 bases in the middle. Looked up from germline, CDR1 is MNHNY and CDR2 is SVGAGI (reference sequence). This chain's CDR3 is CASSYAGDPWEQYF. As DNA, the CDR3 is TGTGCCAGCAGTTACGCAGGGGACCCTTGGGAGCAGTACTTC.

The chain joins TRBV5-1 to TRBJ1-3; D gene unclear. Trimming stripped 0 bases from V and 0 bases from J, with 7 bases between. The CDR3 is made up of 15 amino acids. Germline CDR1 and CDR2: SGHRS and YFSETQ. The CDR3 is CASSLVADSGNTIYF. The CDR3 bases are TGCGCCAGCAGCTTGGTGGCCGACTCTGGAAACACCATATATTTT.

The chain joins TRBV6-2 or TRBV6-3 to TRBJ1-1, with TRBD1 identical over 7 bases. There are 16 residues in the CDR3. Germline CDR1 reads MNHEY; CDR2 reads SVGEGT. J gave up 1 base and V 3 bases, and 8 bases lay outside the gene matches. CDR3 amino acids: CASSYGWTGANTEAFF. CDR3 in DNA: TGTGCCAGCAGTTATGGGTGGACAGGAGCGAACACTGAAGCTTTCTTT.

A remark on this clone: This sample also contains other DNA sequences that code for the same CDR3. The V gene is TRBV5-1, the J gene TRBJ2-7, with TRBD1 matching over 7 bases. CDR3 size: 13 residues. From germline, CDR1 is SGHRS and CDR2 YFSETQ. V lost 5 bases and J lost 1; bases outside the gene matches: 3. The CDR3, as DNA: TGCGCCAGCAGTCCGGGACAGTCCTACGAGCAGTACTTC. Encoded protein: CASSPGQSYEQYF.